A selection of T cell receptor beta chains follows, all from one sample in a study of T cell responses to AZD1222 COVID-19 vaccine. Generated by immunoSEQ multiplex PCR, the TCRdb table keeps only in-frame clones and is missing some. In the table there are 190,000 or so clones, about 94% of which are singletons. Sample: peripheral blood, taken 28 days after the second AZD1222 dose. The receptor source for this set is an adult who received the AZD1222 COVID-19 vaccine. The CDR3 runs from the conserved cysteine through the conserved F or W. Fields, in order: clone size, V gene, J gene, D gene, CDR3 protein, CDR3 DNA. The D gene is left open where the match is weak. A clone size is listed for some rows: how often the clone was seen (once, few, many), or a class if it is expanded.

.	TRBV5-1	TRBJ2-7	.	CASSLVPRGGYSYEQYF	TGCGCCAGCAGCTTGGTGCCCCGTGGGGGGTACTCCTACGAGCAGTACTTC
.	TRBV5-8	TRBJ2-2	.	CASSVQGFRELFF	TGTGCCAGCAGCGTACAGGGTTTCAGGGAGCTGTTTTTT
.	TRBV9	TRBJ2-7	.	CASSVGLGAYEQYF	TGTGCCAGCAGCGTCGGACTGGGGGCATACGAGCAGTACTTC
once	TRBV19	TRBJ1-2	.	CASSMGLRRGYGYTF	TGTGCCAGTAGTATGGGACTTCGGAGGGGCTATGGCTACACCTTC
.	TRBV18	TRBJ2-1	.	CASSPRHSPEQFF	TGTGCCAGCTCACCACGACACTCTCCTGAGCAGTTCTTC
.	TRBV19	TRBJ1-5	.	CASSWAGAYSNQPQHF	TGTGCCAGTAGTTGGGCAGGGGCTTATAGCAATCAGCCCCAGCATTTT
.	TRBV6-4	TRBJ2-2	.	CASSDSGASPTGELFF	TGTGCCAGCAGTGACTCGGGAGCCTCTCCCACCGGGGAGCTGTTTTTT
.	TRBV4-1	TRBJ2-2	TRBD1	CASRRSPLQGGNTGELFF	TGCGCCAGCAGACGAAGCCCCCTACAGGGGGGGAACACCGGGGAGCTGTTTTTT
once	TRBV9	TRBJ2-7	.	CASSVGTKSYEQYF	TGTGCCAGCAGCGTCGGGACAAAGTCCTACGAGCAGTACTTC
.	TRBV6-5	TRBJ1-6	.	CASSYFQGGNSPLHF	TGTGCCAGCAGTTACTTCCAGGGAGGGAATTCACCCCTCCACTTT
once	TRBV7-9	TRBJ2-7	TRBD1	CASSFRDRGNEQYF	TGTGCCAGCAGCTTTCGGGACAGGGGCAACGAGCAGTACTTC
.	TRBV30	TRBJ1-5	.	CAWSVREDQPQHF	TGTGCCTGGAGTGTCCGGGAGGATCAGCCCCAGCATTTT
.	TRBV6-2/TRBV6-3	TRBJ1-6	TRBD1	CASSHDRGSSGASPLHF	TGTGCCAGCAGCCATGACAGGGGGTCCTCTGGTGCTTCACCCCTCCACTTT
.	TRBV11-2	TRBJ1-6	TRBD1	CASSPRTGQVHSPLHF	TGTGCCAGCAGCCCTCGGACAGGGCAAGTCCATTCACCCCTCCACTTT
.	TRBV5-1	TRBJ1-2	.	CASSLALPGQPYGYTF	TGCGCCAGCAGCTTGGCGTTACCGGGGCAGCCCTATGGCTACACCTTC
.	TRBV5-1	TRBJ1-2	.	CASSSGQDGYTF	TGCGCCAGCAGCTCGGGACAAGATGGCTACACCTTC
.	TRBV28	TRBJ2-5	.	CASSYLEDSLQETQYF	TGTGCCAGCAGTTACCTGGAGGACTCCCTCCAAGAGACCCAGTACTTC
.	TRBV5-1	TRBJ2-5	TRBD1	CASSPRQGKGETQYF	TGCGCCAGCAGCCCAAGACAGGGGAAGGGAGAGACCCAGTACTTC
.	TRBV18	TRBJ2-4	.	CASSPPSIAKNIQYF	TGTGCCAGCTCACCACCCAGCATAGCCAAAAACATTCAGTACTTC
.	TRBV27	TRBJ2-3	.	CASSPTPRADTQYF	TGTGCCAGCAGTCCGACTCCCAGGGCAGATACGCAGTATTTT
.	TRBV6-1	TRBJ1-1	TRBD1	CASSEQGAGTEAFF	TGTGCCAGCAGTGAACAGGGGGCTGGCACTGAAGCTTTCTTT
.	TRBV5-5	TRBJ2-2	.	CASSPTANSGELFF	TGTGCCAGCAGCCCGACGGCGAACAGCGGGGAGCTGTTTTTT
.	TRBV6-5	TRBJ2-5	.	CASSLSGQFGETQYF	TGTGCCAGCAGTTTGTCGGGGCAGTTCGGGGAGACCCAGTACTTC
.	TRBV29-1	TRBJ1-2	.	CSVGPGTTDYGYTF	TGCAGCGTTGGCCCCGGGACCACGGACTATGGCTACACCTTC
.	TRBV4-2	TRBJ2-6	.	CASSQVLGDSGANVLTF	TGTGCCAGCAGCCAAGTATTGGGTGACTCTGGGGCCAACGTCCTGACTTTC
.	TRBV5-4	TRBJ2-7	TRBD2	CASSGTGTSGANEQYF	TGTGCCAGCAGCGGGACCGGGACTAGCGGGGCCAACGAGCAGTACTTC
once	TRBV5-1	TRBJ1-2	.	CASSSGAGWEYGYTF	TGCGCCAGCAGCTCCGGAGCGGGGTGGGAGTATGGCTACACCTTC